The source of this T cell receptor beta chain is a study of blood T cell repertoires in COVID-19. Study as a whole: Collection of acute and convalescent COVID-19 samples took place in the United States, Italy and Spain. T cells, B-cell-depleted T cells, or PBMCs supplied cDNA or gDNA.

In the study's own analysis: Using reference gene primer amplification, nucleated cell counts were estimated. Assay: immunoSEQ multiplex PCR; the TCRdb copy retains only in-frame clones and omits some. V, J and clone size derive from that table, while D and trimming were established from the DNA sequence. The sample includes 200,000 to 250,000 clones, roughly nine tenths of them seen just once. This TCR derives from a young woman who had recovered from COVID-19. Source material: peripheral blood.

The CDR3 loop is CASSQGLAGATLSTDTQYF. CDR3 coding DNA: TGCGCCAGCAGCCAGGGACTAGCGGGAGCGACGCTTAGCACAGATACGCAGTATTTT. This chain uses TRBV4-1 with TRBJ2-3, with TRBD2 matching over 14 bases. Germline assignment: CDR1 MGHRA and CDR2 YSYEKL. The CDR3 extends over 19 amino acids. V shed 3 bases, J shed 0 bases, and the junction held 8 bases outside the gene matches.